Listed here is a single TCR beta chain. The antigen is undetermined. Through 5' RACE with UMI labels, the TRB cDNA libraries were prepared. TCRdb processed the 5' RACE reads again and assigns one entry to each CDR3 protein, with no DNA. The table counts roughly 120,000 distinct CDR3 sequences; 0.59% lies in the top ten. The sample originates from a study of CXCR3-negative and CXCR3-positive naive CD8 T cells. The study's findings and limits: TRB CDR3 hydrophobicity was greater in CXCR3-positive naive cells than in CXCR3-negative naive cells. In both naive subsets diversity was comparably high, whereas memory CD8+ cells showed much lower diversity. For the naive subsets, surface CD5 was similar, and TCR strength was inferred from TRB CDR3 properties. Memory cells differed in TRBV-TRBJ usage, but naive CXCR3-negative and CXCR3-positive cells had similar usage.

This receptor was identified in a human donor in good health. Some clones in this sample may be carry-over from other donors' samples. The specimen was naive CXCR3+ CD8+ T cells from blood. Subset reported: CD45RO-CCR7+CD27+CD95- naive CD8+ T cells expressing CXCR3 (TNR3+).

This CDR3 is CASSLGGHLNYGYTF. V gene TRBV7-9 combines with J gene TRBJ1-2; TCRdb's D call of TRBD1 is untestable without DNA. The CDR3 totals 15 residues. Germline V gives CDR1 SEHNR, CDR2 FQNEAQ (reference sequence).